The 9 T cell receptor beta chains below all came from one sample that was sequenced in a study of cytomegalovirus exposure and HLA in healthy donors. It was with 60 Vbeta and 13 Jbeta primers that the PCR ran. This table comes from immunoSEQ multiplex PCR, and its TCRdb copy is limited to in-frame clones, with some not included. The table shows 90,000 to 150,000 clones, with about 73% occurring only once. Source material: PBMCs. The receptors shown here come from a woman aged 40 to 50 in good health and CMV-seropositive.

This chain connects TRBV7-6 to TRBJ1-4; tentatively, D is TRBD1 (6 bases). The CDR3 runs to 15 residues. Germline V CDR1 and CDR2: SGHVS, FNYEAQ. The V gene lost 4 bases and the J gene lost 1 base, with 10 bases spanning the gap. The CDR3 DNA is TGTGCCAGCAGCTGGGGACACCTAACTAATGAAAAACTGTTTTTT. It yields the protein CASSWGHLTNEKLFF. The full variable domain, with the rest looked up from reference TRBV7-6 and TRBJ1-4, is GAGVSQSPRYKVTKRGQDVALRCDPISGHVSLYWYRQALGQGPEFLTYFNYEAQQDKSGLPNDRFSAERPEGSISTLTIQRTEQRDSAMYRCASSWGHLTNEKLFFGSGTQLSVL.

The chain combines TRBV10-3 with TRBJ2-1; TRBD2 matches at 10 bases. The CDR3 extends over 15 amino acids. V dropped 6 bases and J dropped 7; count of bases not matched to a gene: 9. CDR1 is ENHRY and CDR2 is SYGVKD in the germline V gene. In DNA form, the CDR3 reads TGTGCCATCAGCAACGCCGGGACTAGCGTAAATGAGCAGTTCTTC. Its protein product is CAISNAGTSVNEQFF.

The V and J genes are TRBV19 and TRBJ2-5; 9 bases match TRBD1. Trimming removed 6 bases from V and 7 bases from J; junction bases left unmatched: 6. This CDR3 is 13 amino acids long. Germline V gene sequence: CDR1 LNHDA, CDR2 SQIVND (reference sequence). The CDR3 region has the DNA TGTGCCAGTAGCGGACAGGGGCGGGGGACCCAGTACTTC. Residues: CASSGQGRGTQYF.

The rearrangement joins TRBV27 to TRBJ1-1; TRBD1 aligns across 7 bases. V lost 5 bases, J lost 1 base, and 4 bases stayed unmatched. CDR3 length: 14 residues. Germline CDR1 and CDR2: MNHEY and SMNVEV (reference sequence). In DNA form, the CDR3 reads TGTGCCAGCAGTCTGGGACAGCAGAACACTGAAGCTTTCTTT. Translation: CASSLGQQNTEAFF.

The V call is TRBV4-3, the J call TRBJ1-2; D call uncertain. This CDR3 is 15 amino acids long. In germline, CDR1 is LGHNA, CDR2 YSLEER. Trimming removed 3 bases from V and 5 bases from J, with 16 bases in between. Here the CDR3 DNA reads TGCGCCAGCAGCCAGGCTCTAAGACGGGAGTATGGCTACACCTTC. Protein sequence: CASSQALRREYGYTF.

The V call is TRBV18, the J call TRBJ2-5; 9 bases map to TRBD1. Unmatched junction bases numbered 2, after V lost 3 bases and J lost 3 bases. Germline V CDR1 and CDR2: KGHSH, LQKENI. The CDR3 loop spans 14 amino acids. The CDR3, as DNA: TGTGCCAGCTCACCTTGGACAGGGGAAGAGACCCAGTACTTC. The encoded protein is CASSPWTGEETQYF.

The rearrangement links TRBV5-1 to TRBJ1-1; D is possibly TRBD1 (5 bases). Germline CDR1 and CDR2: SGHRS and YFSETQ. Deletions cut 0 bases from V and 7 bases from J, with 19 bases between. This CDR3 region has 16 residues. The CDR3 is CASSLAAWGERGEAFF. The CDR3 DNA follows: TGCGCCAGCAGCTTGGCTGCCTGGGGGGAGAGGGGTGAAGCTTTCTTT. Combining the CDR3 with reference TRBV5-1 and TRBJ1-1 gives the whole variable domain KAGVTQTPRYLIKTRGQQVTLSCSPISGHRSVSWYQQTPGQGLQFLFEYFSETQRNKGNFPGRFSGRQFSNSRSEMNVSTLELGDSALYLCASSLAAWGERGEAFFGQGTRLTVV.

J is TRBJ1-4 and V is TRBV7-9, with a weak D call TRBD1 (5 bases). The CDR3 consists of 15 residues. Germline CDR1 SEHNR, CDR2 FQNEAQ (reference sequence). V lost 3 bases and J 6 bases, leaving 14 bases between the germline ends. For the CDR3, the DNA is TGTGCCAGCAGCTTCTCGGGGGGTAAAGATGAAAAACTGTTTTTT. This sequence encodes CASSFSGGKDEKLFF. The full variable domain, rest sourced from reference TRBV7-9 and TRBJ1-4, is DTGVSQNPRHKITKRGQNVTFRCDPISEHNRLYWYRQTLGQGPEFLTYFQNEAQLEKSRLLSDRFSAERPKGSFSTLEIQRTEQGDSAMYLCASSFSGGKDEKLFFGSGTQLSVL.

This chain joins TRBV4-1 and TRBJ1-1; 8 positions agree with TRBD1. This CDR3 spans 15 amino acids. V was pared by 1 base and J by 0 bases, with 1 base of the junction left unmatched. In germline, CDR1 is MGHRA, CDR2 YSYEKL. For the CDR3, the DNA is TGCGCCAGCAGCCAAGGACAGGGGATGAACACTGAAGCTTTCTTT. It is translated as CASSQGQGMNTEAFF.